The 5 T cell receptor beta chains presented below share a single source sample, sequenced in a study of cytomegalovirus exposure and HLA in healthy donors. The method was immunoSEQ multiplex PCR; TCRdb's version includes in-frame clones alone and lacks a portion of them. Seen here are over 150,000 clones, roughly 96% observed once, and the top ten hold about 0.94%. Sequences were obtained from PBMCs. The receptors come from a woman between 18 and 29 years old in good health and CMV-seronegative.

CDR3 loop: CASSAPGLAGGYETQYF. As DNA, the CDR3 is TGTGCCAGCAGCGCGCCGGGACTAGCGGGGGGTTATGAGACCCAGTACTTC. The rearrangement joins TRBV5-6 to TRBJ2-5; 15 nucleotides match TRBD2. J gave up 5 bases and V 4 bases, and 9 bases lay outside the gene matches. There are 17 residues in the CDR3. Germline V gives CDR1 SGHDT, CDR2 YYEEEE.

The chain's CDR3 is CASSPRRRRSNEQFF. DNA for the CDR3: TGTGCCAGCAGCCCACGAAGGAGAAGGAGCAATGAGCAGTTCTTC. This chain uses TRBV5-6 with TRBJ2-1, with D unclear. Germline CDR1 SGHDT, CDR2 YYEEEE. The ends were cut back, 4 bases at V and 6 bases at J, with 17 bases in the middle. The CDR3 is made up of 15 amino acids. Full variable domain (rest looked up from reference TRBV5-6 and TRBJ2-1): DAGVTQSPTHLIKTRGQQVTLRCSPKSGHDTVSWYQQALGQGPQFIFQYYEEEERQRGNFPDRFSGHQFPNYSSELNVNALLLGDSALYLCASSPRRRRSNEQFFGPGTRLTVL.

This chain joins TRBV7-2 and TRBJ1-1; 8 bases are a match to TRBD1. Germline lookup yields CDR1 SGHTA and CDR2 FQGNSA. V lost 5 bases and J lost 0; bases outside the gene matches: 5. The CDR3 is 15 amino acids. The CDR3: CASSTNRGMNTEAFF. The CDR3 DNA sequence: TGTGCCAGCAGCACAAACAGGGGGATGAACACTGAAGCTTTCTTT.

The chain combines TRBV27 with TRBJ2-2; the match to TRBD1 covers 8 bases. The V segment lost 3 bases and the J segment 6 bases; nucleotides outside the gene matches: 3. The germline CDR1 and CDR2 sequences are MNHEY and SMNVEV (reference sequence). The CDR3 sequence is 14 residues long. The CDR3 protein is CASSLRQGSGELFF. The CDR3 region has the DNA TGTGCCAGCAGTTTGCGACAGGGGTCCGGGGAGCTGTTTTTT.

The rearrangement joins TRBV6-6 to TRBJ2-7, with TRBD1 matching 9 bases. CDR1 is MNHNY and CDR2 is SVGAGI in the germline V gene (reference sequence). With V trimmed by 2 bases and J by 4 bases, 9 bases remained unmatched. The CDR3 has 16 residues. Here the CDR3 reads CASSYGPGDREYEQYF. CDR3 in DNA: TGTGCCAGCAGTTACGGACCAGGGGACAGGGAGTACGAGCAGTACTTC.